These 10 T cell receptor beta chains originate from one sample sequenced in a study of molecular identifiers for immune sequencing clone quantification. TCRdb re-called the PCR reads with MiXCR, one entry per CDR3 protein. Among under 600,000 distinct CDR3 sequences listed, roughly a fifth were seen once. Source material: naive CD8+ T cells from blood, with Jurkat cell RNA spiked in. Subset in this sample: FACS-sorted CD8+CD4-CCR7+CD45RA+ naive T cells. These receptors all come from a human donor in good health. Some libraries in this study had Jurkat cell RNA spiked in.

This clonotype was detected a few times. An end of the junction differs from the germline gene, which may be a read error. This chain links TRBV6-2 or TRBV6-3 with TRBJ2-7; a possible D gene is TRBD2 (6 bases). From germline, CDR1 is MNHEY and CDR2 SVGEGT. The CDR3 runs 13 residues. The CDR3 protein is CASSDSGVYEQYF. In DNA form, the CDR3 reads TGTGCCAGCAGTGACTCGGGGGTTTACGAGCAGTACTTC.

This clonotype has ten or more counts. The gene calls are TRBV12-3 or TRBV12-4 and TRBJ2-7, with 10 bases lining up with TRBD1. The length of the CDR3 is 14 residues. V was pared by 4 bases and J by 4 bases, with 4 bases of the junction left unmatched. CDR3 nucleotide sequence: TGTGCCAGCAGTTCTGGACAGGGGGGATACGAGCAGTACTTC. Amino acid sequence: CASSSGQGGYEQYF.

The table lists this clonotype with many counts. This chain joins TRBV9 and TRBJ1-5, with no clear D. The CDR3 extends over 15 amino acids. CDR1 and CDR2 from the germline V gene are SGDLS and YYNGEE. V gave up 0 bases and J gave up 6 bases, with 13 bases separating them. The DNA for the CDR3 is TGTGCCAGCAGCGTAGACGGAGGGTTAGGTCAGCCCCAGCATTTT. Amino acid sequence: CASSVDGGLGQPQHF.

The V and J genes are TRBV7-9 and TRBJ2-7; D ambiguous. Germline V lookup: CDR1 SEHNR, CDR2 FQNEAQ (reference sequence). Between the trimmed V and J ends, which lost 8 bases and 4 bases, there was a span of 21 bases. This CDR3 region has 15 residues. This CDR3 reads CASATGITGDYEQYF. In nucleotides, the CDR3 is TGTGCCAGCGCTACTGGGATAACTGGGGATTACGAGCAGTACTTC.

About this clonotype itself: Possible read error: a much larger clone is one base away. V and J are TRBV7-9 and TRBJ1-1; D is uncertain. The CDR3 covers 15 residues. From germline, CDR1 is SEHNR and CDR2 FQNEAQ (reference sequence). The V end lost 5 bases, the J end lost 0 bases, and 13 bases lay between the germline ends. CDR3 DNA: TGTGCCAGCAGCCCTCTAGCCTTCTTGAACACTGAAGCTTTCTTT. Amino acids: CASSPLAFLNTEAFF. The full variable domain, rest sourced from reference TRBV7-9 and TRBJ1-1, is DTGVSQNPRHKITKRGQNVTFRCDPISEHNRLYWYRQTLGQGPEFLTYFQNEAQLEKSRLLSDRFSAERPKGSFSTLEIQRTEQGDSAMYLCASSPLAFLNTEAFFGQGTRLTVV.

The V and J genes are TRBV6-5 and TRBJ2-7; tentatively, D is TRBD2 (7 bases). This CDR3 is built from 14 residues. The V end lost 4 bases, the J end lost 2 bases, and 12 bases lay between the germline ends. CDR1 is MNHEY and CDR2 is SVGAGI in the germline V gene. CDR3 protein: CASSSGGTTYEQYF. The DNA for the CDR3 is TGTGCCAGCAGTTCGGGGGGCACTACCTACGAGCAGTACTTC.

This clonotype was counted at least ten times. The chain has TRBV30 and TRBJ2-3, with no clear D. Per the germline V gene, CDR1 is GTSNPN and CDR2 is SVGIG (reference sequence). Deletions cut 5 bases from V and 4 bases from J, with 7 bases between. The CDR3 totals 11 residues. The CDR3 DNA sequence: TGTGCCTGGGACTGGGCAGATACGCAGTATTTT. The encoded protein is CAWDWADTQYF.

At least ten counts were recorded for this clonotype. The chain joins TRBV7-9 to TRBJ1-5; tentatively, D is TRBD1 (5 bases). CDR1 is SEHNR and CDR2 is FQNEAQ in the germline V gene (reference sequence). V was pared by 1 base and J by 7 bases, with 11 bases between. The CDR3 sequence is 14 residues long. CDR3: CASSLGGAGQPQHF. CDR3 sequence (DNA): TGTGCCAGCAGCTTAGGGGGCGCGGGGCAGCCCCAGCATTTT.

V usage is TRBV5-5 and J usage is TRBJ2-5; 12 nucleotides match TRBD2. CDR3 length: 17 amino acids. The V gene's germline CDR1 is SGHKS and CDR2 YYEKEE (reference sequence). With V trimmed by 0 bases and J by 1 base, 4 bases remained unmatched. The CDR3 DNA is TGTGCCAGCAGCTTGGTTCTAGCGGGGGGGCTCCAAGAGACCCAGTACTTC. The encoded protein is CASSLVLAGGLQETQYF.

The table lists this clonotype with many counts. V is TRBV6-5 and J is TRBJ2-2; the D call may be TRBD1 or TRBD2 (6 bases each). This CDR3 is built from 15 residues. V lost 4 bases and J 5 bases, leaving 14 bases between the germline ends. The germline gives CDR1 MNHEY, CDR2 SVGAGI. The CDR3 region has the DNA TGTGCCAGCAGTTTAGGGGGGCTAGGGACCGGGGAGCTGTTTTTT. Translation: CASSLGGLGTGELFF.